This T cell receptor (beta chain) was sequenced during a study of blood T cell repertoires in COVID-19. Study summary: PBMCs, B-cell-depleted T cells, or T cells provided the cDNA or gDNA that made up the material.

Authors' data handling: By means of reference gene primer amplification, nucleated cell counts were estimated. Sequencing was performed with immunoSEQ multiplex PCR; in TCRdb, only in-frame clones are kept and a portion is missing. For V, J and clone size, that table is used; D and trimming come from the DNA. Of 150,000 or so clones listed, around four fifths are singletons. Per germline, CDR1 SEHNR and CDR2 FQNEAQ (reference sequence). This CDR3 comprises 13 residues. The V end was cut by 5 bases, the J end by 1 base, with 6 bases between. This chain links TRBV7-9 with TRBJ1-3; D is perhaps TRBD1 (5 bases). Input material: peripheral blood. The TCR sequence derives from a human donor in a cohort sampled during active COVID-19. The CDR3 region is CASSRGSGNTIYF. The DNA for the CDR3 is TGTGCCAGCAGCCGGGGGTCTGGAAACACCATATATTTT.